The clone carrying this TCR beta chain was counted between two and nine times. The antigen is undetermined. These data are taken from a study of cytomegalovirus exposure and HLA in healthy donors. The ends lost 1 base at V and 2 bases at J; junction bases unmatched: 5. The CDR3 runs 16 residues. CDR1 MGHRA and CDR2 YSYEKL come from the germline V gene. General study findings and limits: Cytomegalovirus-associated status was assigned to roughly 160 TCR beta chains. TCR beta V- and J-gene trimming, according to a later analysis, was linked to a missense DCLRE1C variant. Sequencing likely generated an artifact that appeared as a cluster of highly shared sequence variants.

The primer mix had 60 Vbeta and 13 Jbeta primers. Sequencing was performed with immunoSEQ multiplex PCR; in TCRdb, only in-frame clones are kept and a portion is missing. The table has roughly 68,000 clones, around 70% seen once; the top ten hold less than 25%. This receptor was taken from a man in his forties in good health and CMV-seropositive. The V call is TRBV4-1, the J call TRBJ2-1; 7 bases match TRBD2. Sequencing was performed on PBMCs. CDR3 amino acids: CASSQGRDYPYNEQFF. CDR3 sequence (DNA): TGCGCCAGCAGCCAAGGCCGGGACTACCCCTACAATGAGCAGTTCTTC.